This passage covers 30 T cell receptor beta chains from one sample sequenced in a study of blood T cell repertoires in COVID-19. The table came from immunoSEQ multiplex PCR; TCRdb's copy has only in-frame clones and leaves some out. The table lists approximately 300,000 clones, roughly nine tenths of them singletons. The specimen sequenced was PBMCs or T cells enriched from blood (not recorded which). The receptor source for this set is a woman in her twenties or thirties who had recovered from COVID-19.

The V gene is TRBV28, the J gene TRBJ1-3, with D hard to call. From germline, CDR1 is MDHEN and CDR2 SYDVKM. V was pared by 7 bases and J by 1 base, with 14 bases between. This CDR3 spans 15 amino acids. The CDR3 sequence is CASTSGFRSGNTIYF. CDR3 coding DNA: TGTGCCAGCACCTCGGGATTTCGGTCTGGAAACACCATATATTTT.

The chain combines TRBV6-4 with TRBJ2-5; no definite D call. The CDR3 has 16 amino acids. V was shortened by 4 bases and J by 2 bases, with 17 bases between the two germline ends. Looked up from germline, CDR1 is MRHNA and CDR2 is SNTAGT. DNA for the CDR3: TGTGCCAGCAGTGCTGCCCATGGTACTGGTCAAGAGACCCAGTACTTC. Translation gives CASSAAHGTGQETQYF.

CDR3 sequence (DNA): TGTGCTAGTGGACCGGGACTAGCGGGAGCAGATACGCAGTATTTT. This sequence encodes CASGPGLAGADTQYF. J is TRBJ2-3 and V is TRBV12-5; 14 bases agree with TRBD2. Germline loops: CDR1 LGHNT, CDR2 FRNRAP. The CDR3 contains 15 residues. After removal of 6 bases from V and 4 bases from J, the junction contained 3 bases not matched to a gene.

This chain uses TRBV28 with TRBJ1-3; D is perhaps TRBD1 (6 bases). This CDR3 region has 12 residues. Germline V gene lookup returns CDR1 MDHEN and CDR2 SYDVKM. For the CDR3, the DNA is TGTGCAGCACAGGGTATAAGAAACACCATATATTTT. Residues: CAAQGIRNTIYF.

The CDR3 sequence: CASSPPGTYYGYTF. The DNA of the CDR3 is TGTGCCAGCAGCCCTCCGGGAACCTACTATGGCTACACCTTC. The V gene is TRBV3-1 (or the pseudogene TRBV3-2), the J gene TRBJ1-2; D unresolved. The V gene lost 4 bases and the J gene lost 3 bases, with 12 bases spanning the gap. The CDR3 length is 14 residues. Germline CDR1 reads LGHDT; CDR2 reads YNNKEL (reference sequence).

This clone has only a few counts. V and J are TRBV7-3 and TRBJ2-1; no clear D gene. CDR3 size: 11 residues. In germline, CDR1 is SGHTA, CDR2 FQGTGA. Trimming pared 4 bases from V and 9 bases from J, leaving 7 bases between. CDR3 coding DNA: TGTGCCAGCAGCTCGGGTACTGAGCAGTTCTTC. This translates into CASSSGTEQFF.

The chain carries TRBV28 and TRBJ2-5; 11 bases fit TRBD2. V trimming: 6 bases; J trimming: 5 bases; junction bases outside the gene matches: 5. This CDR3 region has 14 residues. Per germline, CDR1 MDHEN and CDR2 SYDVKM. The CDR3 loop reads CASSLAGGFETQYF. CDR3 DNA: TGTGCCAGCAGCCTAGCGGGGGGTTTCGAGACCCAGTACTTC.

The chain recombines TRBV18 with TRBJ2-7; 8 nucleotides match TRBD1. The CDR3 spans 19 residues. Germline values: CDR1 KGHSH, CDR2 LQKENI. With 4 bases clipped from V and 1 base from J, the junction kept 18 bases outside the gene matches. The CDR3 sequence: CASSLRGRLDPPRSYEQYF. For the CDR3, the DNA is TGTGCCAGCTCACTCAGGGGGCGTTTGGACCCGCCCCGGTCCTACGAGCAGTACTTC.

The chain is built from TRBV6-5 and TRBJ2-1; TRBD1 matches 7 bases. Germline lookup yields CDR1 MNHEY and CDR2 SVGAGI. This CDR3 has 13 amino acids. The trim removed 11 bases at V and 0 bases at J, leaving 4 bases unmatched. Here the CDR3 DNA reads TGTGCCCCGGGACAGCTCTCCTACAATGAGCAGTTCTTC. Encoded protein: CAPGQLSYNEQFF.

This clone appeared once. The chain has TRBV3-1 (or the pseudogene TRBV3-2) and TRBJ2-3; a possible D gene is TRBD2 (5 bases). V lost 2 bases to trimming and J lost 10 bases, with 13 bases between them. The CDR3 is 13 amino acids. CDR1 LGHDT and CDR2 YNNKEL come from the germline V gene (reference sequence). CDR3 DNA: TGTGCCAGCAGCCAAAGCTCGGGAAGGGCGCAGTATTTT. Protein sequence: CASSQSSGRAQYF.

The gene calls are TRBV21-1 and TRBJ1-2; TRBD1, the D gene given by the table, was not confirmed from the DNA. TRBV21-1 is reported as a pseudogene. The CDR3 contains 14 residues. The CDR3 coding sequence is TGTGCCAGCAGAGTACAGGGGGGGGGCTATGGCTACACCTTC. Amino acid sequence: CASRVQGGGYGYTF.

The V gene is TRBV28, the J gene TRBJ2-7; D not certain. Trimming stripped 3 bases from V and 2 bases from J, with 20 bases between. Germline lookup yields CDR1 MDHEN and CDR2 SYDVKM. The length of the CDR3 is 17 residues. This CDR3 is CASSFERPSGTTYEQYF. The CDR3, as DNA: TGTGCCAGCAGTTTCGAACGCCCCTCGGGTACCACCTACGAGCAGTACTTC.

This chain connects TRBV19 to TRBJ1-1; 12 bases fit TRBD1. This CDR3 has 16 residues. The J segment lost 3 bases and the V segment lost 9 bases, leaving 11 bases of the junction unmatched. Germline CDR1 LNHDA, CDR2 SQIVND (reference sequence). The CDR3 DNA reads as TGTGCCAGCAGGGGGACAGGGGGCGGTTCGGACACTGAAGCTTTCTTT. Its translation: CASRGTGGGSDTEAFF.

This chain uses TRBV7-6 with TRBJ2-7; 8 nucleotides agree with TRBD2. Germline assignment: CDR1 SGHVS and CDR2 FNYEAQ. There are 14 residues in the CDR3. With V trimmed by 3 bases and J by 6 bases, 7 bases remained unmatched. CDR3 sequence (DNA): TGTGCCAGCAGCTTCTCGGGGGGGGATTCCGAGCAGTACTTC. Its protein product is CASSFSGGDSEQYF.

This chain connects TRBV4-1 to TRBJ1-3; D may be TRBD1 (5 bases). Trimming removed 4 bases at V and 4 bases at J, with 17 bases between. The CDR3 spans 16 residues. Germline V CDR1 and CDR2: MGHRA, YSYEKL. CDR3 sequence: CASSPWVAGGGNTIYF. CDR3 sequence (DNA): TGCGCCAGCAGCCCCTGGGTAGCGGGGGGGGGAAACACCATATATTTT.

V usage is TRBV28 and J usage is TRBJ2-1, with 11 bases aligning to TRBD2. The CDR3 runs to 17 residues. The germline CDR1 and CDR2 sequences are MDHEN and SYDVKM. V lost 6 bases and J lost 4; bases outside the gene matches: 11. CDR3: CASSSLPGTSGYNEQFF. CDR3 DNA sequence: TGTGCCAGCAGCAGTCTGCCAGGGACTAGCGGTTACAATGAGCAGTTCTTC.

This rearrangement joins TRBV4-1 to TRBJ2-3; 9 bases match TRBD2. The CDR3 is 15 residues long. Trimming took 1 base from V and 6 from J; bases not matched to a gene: 5. Germline CDR1 reads MGHRA; CDR2 reads YSYEKL. CDR3 protein: CASSQGGGAPDTQYF. The CDR3 DNA reads as TGCGCCAGCAGCCAAGGCGGGGGGGCTCCTGATACGCAGTATTTT.

V and J are TRBV3-1 (or the pseudogene TRBV3-2) and TRBJ2-2; tentative D call: TRBD2 (5 bases). Germline lookup yields CDR1 LGHDT and CDR2 YNNKEL (reference sequence). V lost 3 bases and J lost 7, with 12 bases in between. This CDR3 has 14 amino acids. This chain's CDR3 is CASSQLAGGGELFF. The CDR3 DNA follows: TGTGCCAGCAGCCAGCTTGCTGGAGGCGGGGAGCTGTTTTTT.

The CDR3 coding sequence is TGTGCCAGCAGCTACGTGGGTAGCTCCTCCTCCTACAATGAGCAGTTCTTC. Amino acids: CASSYVGSSSSYNEQFF. The chain couples TRBV11-3 to TRBJ2-1; D is uncertain. V was shortened by 4 bases and J by 0 bases, with 16 bases between the two germline ends. The CDR3 runs to 17 residues. Germline CDR1 and CDR2: SGHNT and YENEEA.

The chain joins TRBV7-9 to TRBJ2-1; 8 nucleotides agree with TRBD2. The CDR3 spans 14 residues. Per germline, CDR1 SEHNR and CDR2 FQNEAQ (reference sequence). The CDR3, as DNA: TGTGCTCCCCTTCGGGTAGCGGGAAACAATGAGCAGTTCTTC. Translating gives CAPLRVAGNNEQFF.

This clone was picked up one time. The V and J genes are TRBV6-5 and TRBJ2-7; maybe TRBD1 (6 bases). Germline CDR1 MNHEY, CDR2 SVGAGI. V lost 5 bases to trimming and J lost 6 bases, with 20 bases between them. The CDR3 consists of 15 residues. The CDR3 reads CASSPQGPWVGEQYF. CDR3 sequence (DNA): TGTGCCAGCAGTCCGCAGGGGCCCTGGGTTGGCGAGCAGTACTTC.

This chain uses TRBV5-1 with TRBJ1-1; 9 bases are a match to TRBD1. Germline V lookup: CDR1 SGHRS, CDR2 YFSETQ. V lost 4 bases, J lost 1 base, and 5 bases stayed unmatched. This CDR3 comprises 15 residues. The CDR3: CASSPWTGANTEAFF. CDR3 DNA: TGCGCCAGCAGCCCCTGGACAGGGGCGAACACTGAAGCTTTCTTT.

The chain combines TRBV28 with TRBJ2-5, with no clear D. Per the germline V gene, CDR1 is MDHEN and CDR2 is SYDVKM. This CDR3 is 12 amino acids long. Trimming cost V 3 bases and J 7 bases, with 9 bases left between them. CDR3: CASSFSFGTQYF. CDR3 in DNA: TGTGCCAGCAGTTTTTCGTTCGGGACCCAGTACTTC.

The genes are TRBV15 and TRBJ2-7; no definite D call. V was cut by 0 bases and J by 2 bases, with 8 bases left in between. CDR1 and CDR2 (germline): LNHNV, YYDKDF (reference sequence). The CDR3 extends over 14 amino acids. This CDR3 is CATSRDAGTYEQYF. The CDR3 DNA is TGTGCCACCAGCAGAGATGCCGGTACCTACGAGCAGTACTTC.

The chain combines TRBV7-2 with TRBJ2-5, with 7 bases identical to TRBD1. The CDR3 covers 18 residues. With V trimmed by 6 bases and J by 1 base, 17 bases remained unmatched. CDR1 and CDR2 from the germline V gene are SGHTA and FQGNSA. This chain's CDR3 is CASRPKGPGGPSQETQYF. The CDR3 region has the DNA TGTGCCAGCAGGCCAAAGGGGCCAGGGGGACCCTCCCAAGAGACCCAGTACTTC.

The V and J genes are TRBV12-3 or TRBV12-4 and TRBJ1-1; D gene ambiguous. This CDR3 region has 13 residues. Deletions cut 4 bases from V and 6 bases from J, with 12 bases between. CDR3 sequence: CASSSIDIAEAFF. In DNA, the CDR3 is TGTGCCAGCAGTTCCATAGACATAGCTGAAGCTTTCTTT.

This chain uses TRBV5-4 with TRBJ2-7, with TRBD2 matching 7 bases. V shed 6 bases, J shed 3 bases, and the junction held 9 bases outside the gene matches. This CDR3 is 14 amino acids long. Looked up from germline, CDR1 is SGHNT and CDR2 is YYREEE (reference sequence). CDR3 region: CASTSRGDLYEQYF. CDR3 coding DNA: TGTGCCAGCACCTCCCGGGGGGACCTCTACGAGCAGTACTTC.

The chain employs TRBV19 and TRBJ2-2; 7 positions agree with TRBD1. After removal of 6 bases from V and 6 bases from J, the junction contained 25 bases not matched to a gene. This CDR3 comprises 20 residues. Germline loops: CDR1 LNHDA, CDR2 SQIVND (reference sequence). CDR3 sequence: CASSSELDRVWGKLAGELFF. CDR3 in DNA: TGTGCCAGTAGCTCAGAACTAGACAGGGTTTGGGGGAAGCTGGCCGGGGAGCTGTTTTTT.

CDR3 DNA: TGTGCCAGCAGCCTAGCTGGGACTAGCGGGCACTACGAGCAGTACTTC. Encoded protein: CASSLAGTSGHYEQYF. The V call is TRBV9, the J call TRBJ2-7, with TRBD2 matching 12 bases. The V gene end was trimmed by 4 bases and the J gene end by 3 bases; junction bases not matched to a gene: 8. The CDR3 covers 16 residues. CDR1 and CDR2 from the germline V gene are SGDLS and YYNGEE.

The rearrangement uses TRBV15 and TRBJ2-1; a weak D match, TRBD2 (7 bases). Trimming removed 0 bases at V and 9 bases at J, with 24 bases between. Per the germline V gene, CDR1 is LNHNV and CDR2 is YYDKDF (reference sequence). The length of the CDR3 is 18 residues. CDR3 region: CATSRDGPWGAGVGEQFF. The CDR3 nucleotides read TGTGCCACCAGCAGAGATGGTCCATGGGGGGCGGGAGTCGGTGAGCAGTTCTTC.